This T cell receptor (beta chain) appears in the sequencing data of a study of blood T cells in healthy people across ages. The germline V gene encodes CDR1 LNHDA and CDR2 SQIVND (reference sequence). V dropped 8 bases and J dropped 2; count of bases not matched to a gene: 0. The length of the CDR3 is 13 residues. Primers used in a second PCR of about 6 to 12 cycles were a sample-barcoded 5' primer and a J-beta primer mix. TCRdb processed the 5' RACE reads anew with MiXCR; each CDR3 protein has one entry. The sample carries 600,000 to 1,000,000 distinct CDR3 sequences, 58% recorded once. The specimen sequenced was blood. The sequence derives from a man aged 25 to 40 in good health. The V gene is TRBV19, the J gene TRBJ2-7; 13 nucleotides match TRBD2. The CDR3 DNA follows: TGTGCCAGTGGACTAGCGGGAGCCTACGAGCAGTACTTC. Translation: CASGLAGAYEQYF. The whole variable domain, remainder taken from reference TRBV19 and TRBJ2-7, is DGGITQSPKYLFRKEGQNVTLSCEQNLNHDAMYWYRQDPGQGLRLIYYSQIVNDFQKGDIAEGYSVSREKKESFPLTVTSAQKNPTAFYLCASGLAGAYEQYFGPGTRLTVT.